A single sample gave rise to the 30 T cell receptor beta chains below, sequenced in a study of shared clonotypes between healthy human individuals. Profiled with immunoSEQ multiplex PCR; TCRdb holds only in-frame clones, not every one. The sample carries more than 2,000,000 clones, approximately 93% recorded once. The sample taken for sequencing was naive CD4+ T cells from PBMCs. As for subset: CD45RA+ positively selected. Receptors were obtained from a young man in good health. Some clones in this sample may be carry-over from other donors' samples.

The chain uses TRBV5-1 and TRBJ2-1; D may correspond to TRBD1 or TRBD2 (5 bases each). This CDR3 is 15 amino acids long. Germline assignment: CDR1 SGHRS and CDR2 YFSETQ. The V gene lost 0 bases and the J gene lost 4 bases, with 11 bases spanning the gap. CDR3 bases: TGCGCCAGCAGCTTGGAGCCAGGGACGTACAATGAGCAGTTCTTC. Protein: CASSLEPGTYNEQFF.

This chain connects TRBV7-2 to TRBJ1-5, with 8 bases aligning to TRBD1. V was clipped by 5 bases and J by 5 bases; unmatched bases: 8. Looked up from germline, CDR1 is SGHTA and CDR2 is FQGNSA. The CDR3 is 15 amino acids. The CDR3 DNA is TGTGCCAGCAGCCAACTGGACAGGGTAGATCAGCCCCAGCATTTT. This encodes CASSQLDRVDQPQHF.

This clone has a single count. The chain has TRBV14 and TRBJ2-7; D unresolved. The CDR3 extends over 16 amino acids. Germline CDR1 is SGHDN and CDR2 is FVKESK. V was clipped by 0 bases and J by 2 bases, with 14 bases between them. CDR3 residues: CASSQDWAATAYEQYF. The CDR3 DNA sequence: TGTGCCAGCAGCCAAGATTGGGCGGCAACTGCCTACGAGCAGTACTTC.

This chain links TRBV27 with TRBJ2-1; D possibly uses TRBD1 or TRBD2 (5 bases each). CDR1 and CDR2 (germline): MNHEY, SMNVEV (reference sequence). The CDR3 runs to 15 residues. The V end lost 2 bases, the J end lost 2 bases, and 10 bases lay between the germline ends. CDR3 DNA: TGTGCCAGCAGTTTACCAGGGACCACCTACAATGAGCAGTTCTTC. This sequence encodes CASSLPGTTYNEQFF.

V usage is TRBV28 and J usage is TRBJ1-3; 7 positions agree with TRBD1. This CDR3 contains 16 residues. Germline CDR1 and CDR2: MDHEN and SYDVKM. Trimming removed 5 bases from V and 2 bases from J; junction bases left unmatched: 9. The DNA for the CDR3 is TGTGCCAGCAGTCGGACAGGACAGAAGACTGGAAACACCATATATTTT. Translation gives CASSRTGQKTGNTIYF.

This chain connects TRBV2 to TRBJ2-3, with TRBD2 matching 11 bases. Trimming took 7 bases from V and 3 from J; bases not matched to a gene: 6. The CDR3 has 15 amino acids. Germline loops: CDR1 SNHLY, CDR2 FYNNEI. DNA of the CDR3: TGTGCCAGCACACTAGCGGGAGCGGGTACAGATACGCAGTATTTT. Its protein product is CASTLAGAGTDTQYF.

The chain uses TRBV6-5 and TRBJ2-3; D uncertain. The V and J ends lost 5 bases and 2 bases respectively, with 5 bases between them. CDR1 MNHEY and CDR2 SVGAGI come from the germline V gene. The CDR3 consists of 12 residues. CDR3 nucleotide sequence: TGTGCCAGCAGTAGGGACACAGATACGCAGTATTTT. Amino acids: CASSRDTDTQYF.

Of note for this clone: Other DNA sequences in this specimen translate into the identical CDR3. The chain couples TRBV2 to TRBJ2-3; no clear D. Germline assignment: CDR1 SNHLY and CDR2 FYNNEI. The CDR3 consists of 15 residues. Trimming stripped 6 bases from V and 0 bases from J, with 13 bases between. CDR3 coding DNA: TGTGCCAGCAGCGAAAACAGTGCAAGCACAGATACGCAGTATTTT. Translating it yields CASSENSASTDTQYF.

V is TRBV11-2 and J is TRBJ2-3, with D uncertain. CDR3 length: 14 residues. Per germline, CDR1 SGHAT and CDR2 FQNNGV. V was trimmed by 1 base and J by 4 bases, leaving 9 bases between them. In DNA, the CDR3 is TGTGCCAGCAGCTTAGCGGCAGGCGCAGATACGCAGTATTTT. This gives the protein CASSLAAGADTQYF.

The chain combines TRBV19 with TRBJ2-7, with 7 nucleotides matching TRBD2. This CDR3 spans 16 amino acids. Germline V gene sequence: CDR1 LNHDA, CDR2 SQIVND (reference sequence). The trim removed 5 bases at V and 3 bases at J, leaving 13 bases unmatched. This CDR3 reads CASSRQGAGDLYEQYF. As DNA, the CDR3 is TGTGCCAGTAGTCGCCAGGGCGCGGGGGATCTCTACGAGCAGTACTTC.

V and J are TRBV6-6 and TRBJ2-7, with 8 positions matching TRBD1. Unmatched junction bases numbered 12, after V lost 7 bases and J lost 4 bases. Germline V gene lookup returns CDR1 MNHNY and CDR2 SVGAGI (reference sequence). The CDR3 totals 15 residues. CDR3 sequence: CASIARQGAVYEQYF. Written as DNA, the CDR3 is TGTGCCAGCATCGCCCGGCAGGGGGCTGTATACGAGCAGTACTTC.

This clone was picked up a small number of times. The chain recombines TRBV10-3 with TRBJ2-1; D perhaps matches TRBD2 (5 bases). Looked up from germline, CDR1 is ENHRY and CDR2 is SYGVKD. The V end was cut by 4 bases, the J end by 8 bases, with 6 bases between. This CDR3 contains 11 residues. The CDR3 DNA reads as TGTGCCATCAGTGTTAGCGATGAGCAGTTCTTC. This gives the protein CAISVSDEQFF.

J is TRBJ1-2 and V is TRBV28; no firm D call. Germline V gene lookup returns CDR1 MDHEN and CDR2 SYDVKM. CDR3 size: 12 residues. V was cut by 10 bases and J by 0 bases, with 9 bases left in between. CDR3 nucleotide sequence: TGTGCCACCCTAGACTCTAACTATGGCTACACCTTC. This sequence encodes CATLDSNYGYTF.

The CDR3 DNA is TGCGCCAGCAGCCAAGCTCTAGCGGGAGTAGGCACAGATACGCAGTATTTT. This gives the protein CASSQALAGVGTDTQYF. V gene TRBV4-1 combines with J gene TRBJ2-3; TRBD2 matches 10 bases. Germline V gene data show CDR1 as MGHRA and CDR2 as YSYEKL. The CDR3 is made up of 17 amino acids. V was pared by 1 base and J by 1 base, with 5 bases of the junction left unmatched.

The chain links TRBV9 to TRBJ2-5; D is perhaps TRBD2 (6 bases). Germline-derived CDR1 and CDR2 are SGDLS and YYNGEE. This CDR3 has 15 residues. The V end lost 0 bases, the J end lost 5 bases, and 14 bases lay between the germline ends. The CDR3, as DNA: TGTGCCAGCAGCGTAGGCCCAGCGGGCGGGGAGACCCAGTACTTC. It is translated as CASSVGPAGGETQYF.

This chain links TRBV9 with TRBJ2-1; 11 nucleotides match TRBD2. Germline lookup yields CDR1 SGDLS and CDR2 YYNGEE. Trimming took 1 base from V and 4 from J; bases not matched to a gene: 4. This CDR3 is 16 amino acids long. The CDR3 here is CASSVMGLADYNEQFF. CDR3 in DNA: TGTGCCAGCAGCGTAATGGGACTAGCGGATTACAATGAGCAGTTCTTC.

This rearrangement joins TRBV5-5 to TRBJ2-6, with D uncertain. Deletions cut 4 bases from V and 0 bases from J, with 11 bases between. Germline lookup yields CDR1 SGHKS and CDR2 YYEKEE (reference sequence). The CDR3 totals 16 residues. CDR3 in DNA: TGTGCCAGCAGCCCCACTTTTTTCTCTGGGGCCAACGTCCTGACTTTC. Protein sequence: CASSPTFFSGANVLTF.

The chain links TRBV7-9 to TRBJ2-2, with 7 bases identical to TRBD1. CDR1 SEHNR and CDR2 FQNEAQ come from the germline V gene (reference sequence). CDR3 size: 14 residues. Unmatched junction bases numbered 2, after V lost 6 bases and J lost 1 base. For the CDR3, the DNA is TGTGCCAGCAGTAGACAGGGGAACACCGGGGAGCTGTTTTTT. It specifies CASSRQGNTGELFF.

This chain connects TRBV27 to TRBJ1-5; no definite D call. The CDR3 spans 12 residues. V was trimmed by 6 bases and J by 4 bases, leaving 7 bases between them. Germline CDR1 reads MNHEY; CDR2 reads SMNVEV (reference sequence). CDR3 region: CASRTLNQPQHF. DNA for the CDR3: TGTGCCAGCAGAACTTTGAATCAGCCCCAGCATTTT.

This chain links TRBV6-5 with TRBJ1-2; TRBD1 matches 7 bases. The CDR3 covers 13 residues. Germline V gene data show CDR1 as MNHEY and CDR2 as SVGAGI. After removal of 6 bases from V and 8 bases from J, the junction contained 9 bases not matched to a gene. The CDR3 sequence: CASRATGSVGYTF. CDR3 bases: TGTGCCAGCAGAGCGACAGGGAGTGTCGGCTACACCTTC.

This clone appeared a few times. The chain employs TRBV27 and TRBJ1-2; D not resolved. There are 12 residues in the CDR3. Germline CDR1 is MNHEY and CDR2 is SMNVEV (reference sequence). V lost 10 bases, J lost 6 bases, and 15 bases lay in between. CDR3 DNA: TGTGCCAAAAAGGGTCGGTCTCATGGCTACACCTTC. This sequence encodes CAKKGRSHGYTF.

This chain uses TRBV6-1 with TRBJ2-5; possible D gene TRBD2, 6 bases. Germline values: CDR1 MNHNS, CDR2 SASEGT. V lost 4 bases, J lost 5 bases, and 23 bases lay in between. The CDR3 is made up of 17 amino acids. CDR3 coding DNA: TGTGCCAGCAGTGTGTTGTCTGGAGGGCGGAGAGGGGAGACCCAGTACTTC. Translating gives CASSVLSGGRRGETQYF.

As regards this clone: The sample has other DNA sequences that encode this CDR3 too. This chain links TRBV2 with TRBJ2-2; no clear D. Germline V gene sequence: CDR1 SNHLY, CDR2 FYNNEI. This CDR3 has 12 amino acids. With 6 bases removed from V and 5 bases from J, the gap between germline ends came to 7 bases. CDR3 bases: TGTGCCAGCAGGGAAAATACCGGGGAGCTGTTTTTT. Amino acids: CASRENTGELFF.

The CDR3 region has the DNA TGTGCCAGCCGGGGGTCCTACGAGCAGTACTTC. Its translation is CASRGSYEQYF. The genes are TRBV6-6 and TRBJ2-7, with D possibly TRBD2 on 6 matching bases. Germline V CDR1 and CDR2: MNHNY, SVGAGI (reference sequence). This CDR3 is built from 11 residues. V shed 8 bases and J shed 1 base, with 6 bases lying between them.

V and J are TRBV7-7 and TRBJ2-1, with unresolved D. The length of the CDR3 is 13 residues. CDR1 and CDR2 from the germline V gene are SSHAT and FNYEAQ (reference sequence). The V gene lost 3 bases and the J gene lost 4 bases, with 7 bases spanning the gap. The CDR3 coding sequence is TGTGCCAGCAGCTTTACCAGGTACAATGAGCAGTTCTTC. Amino acid sequence: CASSFTRYNEQFF.

In this sample, this clone turned up once. The V call is TRBV7-9, the J call TRBJ2-7; weak D call: TRBD1 (6 bases). This CDR3 contains 17 residues. V gave up 4 bases and J gave up 0 bases, with 19 bases separating them. The germline gives CDR1 SEHNR, CDR2 FQNEAQ (reference sequence). Here the CDR3 reads CASSSGTPAISSYEQYF. Written as DNA, the CDR3 is TGTGCCAGCAGCTCCGGGACACCGGCTATTAGCTCCTACGAGCAGTACTTC.

The chain has TRBV5-1 and TRBJ1-1; TRBD1 matches at 11 bases. The ends lost 4 bases at V and 5 bases at J; junction bases unmatched: 7. This CDR3 region has 15 residues. Germline V lookup: CDR1 SGHRS, CDR2 YFSETQ. CDR3 sequence: CASSLFGTGGTEAFF. The CDR3, as DNA: TGCGCCAGCAGCCTTTTTGGGACAGGGGGAACTGAAGCTTTCTTT. The complete variable domain, with remaining parts taken from reference TRBV5-1 and TRBJ1-1, reads KAGVTQTPRYLIKTRGQQVTLSCSPISGHRSVSWYQQTPGQGLQFLFEYFSETQRNKGNFPGRFSGRQFSNSRSEMNVSTLELGDSALYLCASSLFGTGGTEAFFGQGTRLTVV.

The chain has TRBV5-3 and TRBJ2-1; D may correspond to TRBD1 or TRBD2 (6 bases each). TRBV5-3 is placed among ORFs of uncertain function. CDR3 length: 12 amino acids. Trimming took off 6 bases at V and 8 bases at J, with 12 bases between the two ends. CDR3 nucleotides: TGTGCCAGAACCATTAGGGGGGATGAGCAGTTCTTC. Residues: CARTIRGDEQFF.

V is TRBV30 and J is TRBJ2-5; D uncertain. This CDR3 spans 13 amino acids. Trimming removed 0 bases from V and 2 bases from J, with 7 bases in between. Germline lookup yields CDR1 GTSNPN and CDR2 SVGIG (reference sequence). In DNA, the CDR3 is TGTGCCTGGAGTGTTATGGTTCAAGAGACCCAGTACTTC. It specifies CAWSVMVQETQYF.

The chain is built from TRBV10-3 and TRBJ2-1, with TRBD2 identical over 10 bases. Trimming at V came to 6 bases and at J to 6 bases, leaving 8 bases not matched to a gene. This CDR3 has 15 amino acids. Germline lookup yields CDR1 ENHRY and CDR2 SYGVKD. The DNA for the CDR3 is TGTGCCATCAGCCCGGGACTAGCGAAAGGCAATGAGCAGTTCTTC. Protein: CAISPGLAKGNEQFF.